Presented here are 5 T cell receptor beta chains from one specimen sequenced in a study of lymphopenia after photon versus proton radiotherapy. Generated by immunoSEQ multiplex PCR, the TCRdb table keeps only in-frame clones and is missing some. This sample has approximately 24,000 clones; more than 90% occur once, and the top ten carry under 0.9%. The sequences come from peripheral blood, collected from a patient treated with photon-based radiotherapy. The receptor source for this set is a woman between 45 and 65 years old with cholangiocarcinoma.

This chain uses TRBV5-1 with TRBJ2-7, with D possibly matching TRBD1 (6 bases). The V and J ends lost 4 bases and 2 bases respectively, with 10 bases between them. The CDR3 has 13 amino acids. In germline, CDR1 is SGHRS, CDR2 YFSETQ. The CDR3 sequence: CASSTDRTYEQYF. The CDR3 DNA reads TGCGCCAGCAGCACGGACAGAACCTACGAGCAGTACTTC.

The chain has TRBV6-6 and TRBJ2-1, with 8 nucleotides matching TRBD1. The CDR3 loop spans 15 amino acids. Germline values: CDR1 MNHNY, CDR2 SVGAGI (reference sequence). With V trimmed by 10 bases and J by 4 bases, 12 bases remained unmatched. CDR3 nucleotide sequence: TGTGCCACCCACCCGGACAGGGACCTTTACAATGAGCAGTTCTTC. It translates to CATHPDRDLYNEQFF.

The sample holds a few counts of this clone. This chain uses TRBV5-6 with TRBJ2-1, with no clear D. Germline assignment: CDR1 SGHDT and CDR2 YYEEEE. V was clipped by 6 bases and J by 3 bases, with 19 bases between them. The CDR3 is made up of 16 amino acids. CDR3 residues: CASIPSWAEGYNEQFF. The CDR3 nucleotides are TGTGCCAGCATCCCGAGCTGGGCAGAAGGCTACAATGAGCAGTTCTTC.

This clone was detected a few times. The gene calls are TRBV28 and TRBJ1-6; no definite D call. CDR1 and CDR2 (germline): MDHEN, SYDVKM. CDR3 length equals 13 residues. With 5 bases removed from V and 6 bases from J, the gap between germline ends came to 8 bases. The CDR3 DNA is TGTGCCAGCAGTCCCCCCCCTAATTCACCCCTCCACTTT. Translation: CASSPPPNSPLHF.

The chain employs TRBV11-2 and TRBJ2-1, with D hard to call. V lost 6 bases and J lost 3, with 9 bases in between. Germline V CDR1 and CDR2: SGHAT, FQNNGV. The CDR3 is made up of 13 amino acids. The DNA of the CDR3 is TGTGCCAGCAGGGTCACCTTCTACAATGAGCAGTTCTTC. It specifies CASRVTFYNEQFF. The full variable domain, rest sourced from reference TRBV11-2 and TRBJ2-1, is EAGVAQSPRYKIIEKRQSVAFWCNPISGHATLYWYQQILGQGPKLLIQFQNNGVVDDSQLPKDRFSAERLKGVDSTLKIQPAKLEDSAVYLCASRVTFYNEQFFGPGTRLTVL.